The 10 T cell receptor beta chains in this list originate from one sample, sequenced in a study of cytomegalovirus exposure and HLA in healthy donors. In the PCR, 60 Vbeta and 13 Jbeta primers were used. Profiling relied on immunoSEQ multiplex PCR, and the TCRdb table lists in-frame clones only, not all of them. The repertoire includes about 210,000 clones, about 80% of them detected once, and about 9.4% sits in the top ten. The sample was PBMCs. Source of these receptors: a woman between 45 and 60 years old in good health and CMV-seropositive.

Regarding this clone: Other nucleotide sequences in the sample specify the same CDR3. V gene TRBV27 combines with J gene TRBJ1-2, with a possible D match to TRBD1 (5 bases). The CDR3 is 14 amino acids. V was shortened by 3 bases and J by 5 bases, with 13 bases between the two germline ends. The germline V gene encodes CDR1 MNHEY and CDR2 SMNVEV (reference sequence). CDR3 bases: TGTGCCAGCAGTTTGAGTTGGGGGGGATATGGCTACACCTTC. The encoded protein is CASSLSWGGYGYTF.

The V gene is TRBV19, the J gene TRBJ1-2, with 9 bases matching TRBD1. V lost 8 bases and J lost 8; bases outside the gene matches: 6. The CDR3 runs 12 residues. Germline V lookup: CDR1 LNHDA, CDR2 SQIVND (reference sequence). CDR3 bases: TGTGCCAGTGCGGGACAGGGATTCGGCTACACCTTC. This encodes CASAGQGFGYTF. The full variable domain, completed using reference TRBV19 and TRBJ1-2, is DGGITQSPKYLFRKEGQNVTLSCEQNLNHDAMYWYRQDPGQGLRLIYYSQIVNDFQKGDIAEGYSVSREKKESFPLTVTSAQKNPTAFYLCASAGQGFGYTFGSGTRLTVV.

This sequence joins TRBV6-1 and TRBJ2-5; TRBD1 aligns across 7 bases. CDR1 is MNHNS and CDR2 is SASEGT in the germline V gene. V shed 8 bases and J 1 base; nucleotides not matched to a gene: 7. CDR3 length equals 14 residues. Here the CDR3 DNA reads TGTGCCAGCGCTACGGACAGGACCCAAGAGACCCAGTACTTC. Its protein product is CASATDRTQETQYF.

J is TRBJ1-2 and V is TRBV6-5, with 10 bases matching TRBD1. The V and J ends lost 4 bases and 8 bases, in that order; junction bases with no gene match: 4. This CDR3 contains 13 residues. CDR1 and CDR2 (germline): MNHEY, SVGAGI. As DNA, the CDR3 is TGTGCCAGCAGTTTGGGACAGGGGAGGGGCTACACCTTC. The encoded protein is CASSLGQGRGYTF.

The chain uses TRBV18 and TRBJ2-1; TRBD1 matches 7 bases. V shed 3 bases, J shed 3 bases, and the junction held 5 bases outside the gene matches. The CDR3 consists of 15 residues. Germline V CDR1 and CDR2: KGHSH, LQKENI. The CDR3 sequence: CASSPGQGVYNEQFF. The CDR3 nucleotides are TGTGCCAGCTCACCCGGGCAGGGGGTCTACAATGAGCAGTTCTTC.

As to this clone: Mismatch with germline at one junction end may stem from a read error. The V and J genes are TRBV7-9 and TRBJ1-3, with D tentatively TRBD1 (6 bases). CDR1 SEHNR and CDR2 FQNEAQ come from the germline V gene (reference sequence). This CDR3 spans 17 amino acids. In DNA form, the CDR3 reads TGTTCCAGCAGCTTACCGCGACAGGAATACTCTGGAAACACCATATATTTT. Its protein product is CSSSLPRQEYSGNTIYF.

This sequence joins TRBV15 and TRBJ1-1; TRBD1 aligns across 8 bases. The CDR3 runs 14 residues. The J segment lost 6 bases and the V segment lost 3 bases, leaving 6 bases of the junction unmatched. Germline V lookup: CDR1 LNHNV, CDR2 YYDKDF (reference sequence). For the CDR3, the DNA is TGTGCCACCAGCAGTCAGGGGGCGTTCGCTGAAGCTTTCTTT. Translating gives CATSSQGAFAEAFF.

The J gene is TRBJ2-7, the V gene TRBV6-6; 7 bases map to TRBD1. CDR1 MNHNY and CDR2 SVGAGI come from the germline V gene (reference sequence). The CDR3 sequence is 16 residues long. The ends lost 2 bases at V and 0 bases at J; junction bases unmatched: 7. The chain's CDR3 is CASSYAGTESSYEQYF. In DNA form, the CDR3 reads TGTGCCAGCAGTTACGCCGGGACAGAGAGCTCCTACGAGCAGTACTTC.

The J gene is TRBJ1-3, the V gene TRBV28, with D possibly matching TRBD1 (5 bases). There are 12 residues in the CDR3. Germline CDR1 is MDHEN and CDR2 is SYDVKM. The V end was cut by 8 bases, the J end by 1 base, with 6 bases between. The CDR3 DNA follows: TGTGCCAGCCGGACATCTGGAAACACCATATATTTT. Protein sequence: CASRTSGNTIYF.

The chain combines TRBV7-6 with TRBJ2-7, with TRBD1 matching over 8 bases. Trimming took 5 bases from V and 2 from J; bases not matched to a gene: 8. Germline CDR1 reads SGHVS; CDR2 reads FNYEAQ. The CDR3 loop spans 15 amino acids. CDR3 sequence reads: CASSPVAGQAYEQYF. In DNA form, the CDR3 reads TGTGCCAGCAGCCCAGTTGCGGGACAGGCCTACGAGCAGTACTTC.